These T cell receptor beta chains were read from a single sample in a study of blood T cell repertoires in COVID-19. Clones were read by immunoSEQ multiplex PCR, and TCRdb kept only the in-frame ones, dropping some. The data contain approximately 50,000 clones, around nine tenths of them singletons. Sequenced material: peripheral blood. The receptors originated from a man aged 50-60 years with active COVID-19. Both conserved end residues are part of each CDR3. D genes are given only for firm matches. Where a row states a size, it is once, few, many or the class of an expanded clone; other rows omit it.

d_call j_call v_call clone_size cdr3_nt cdr3_aa
TRBD1 TRBJ1-3 TRBV4-1 . TGCGCCAGCAGACCCGGACAGGGTTCATACACCATATATTTT CASRPGQGSYTIYF
. TRBJ2-2 TRBV5-1 . TGCGCCAGCAACGTCGGCGGTTATGCCACCGGGGAGCTGTTTTTT CASNVGGYATGELFF
. TRBJ2-7 TRBV11-2 . TGTGCCAGCAGTCCCGCTAACCCCTGGGGGGAGGAGTCCTACGAGCAGTACTTC CASSPANPWGEESYEQYF
. TRBJ1-2 TRBV5-1 . TGCGCCAGCAGCTTGGGAGAAACGAGCGGCTACACCTTC CASSLGETSGYTF
TRBD1 TRBJ1-2 TRBV5-4 . TGTGCCAGCAGCTGGGACAGGGAGTTGACCCCGGTGCACTTC CASSWDRELTPVHF
. TRBJ1-2 TRBV7-9 . TGTGCCAGCAGCTTAGAGGGAGCCCGCGGTGGAGGCTACACCTTC CASSLEGARGGGYTF
. TRBJ2-5 TRBV3-1/TRBV3-2 . TGTGCCAGCAGTCAAAATATGGTGACGGGAGAGACCCAGTACTTC CASSQNMVTGETQYF
. TRBJ1-4 TRBV15 . TGTGCCACCAGCGCCAGGGAACAGTCTCGTGAAAAACTGTTTTTT CATSAREQSREKLFF
. TRBJ1-5 TRBV12-3/TRBV12-4 . TGTGCCAGCAGTAGCCTGCCCAATCAGCCCCAGCATTTT CASSSLPNQPQHF
. TRBJ1-1 TRBV5-1 few TGCGCCAGCAGCTTGACGCGAAACACTGAAGCTTTCTTT CASSLTRNTEAFF
. TRBJ2-3 TRBV4-1 . TGCGCCAGCAGCCAAGGCCGGGATACGCAGTATTTT CASSQGRDTQYF
TRBD1 TRBJ1-2 TRBV30 . TGTGCCGCCCAAACCGGGACAGGGGATCACTATGGCTACACCTTC CAAQTGTGDHYGYTF
. TRBJ2-4 TRBV6-5 . TGTGCCAGCAGGCCGGGACTCTTGAGGGACATTCAGTACTTC CASRPGLLRDIQYF
TRBD1 TRBJ1-6 TRBV12-5 . TGTGCTAGTGGTTTGGTACTCCGGGACAGACTAAATTCACCCCTCCACTTT CASGLVLRDRLNSPLHF
. TRBJ2-1 TRBV23-1 . TGCGCCAGCAGTCAATCGTCGGAGACGACCTACAATGAGCAGTTCTTC CASSQSSETTYNEQFF
. TRBJ1-1 TRBV2 . TGTGCCAGCAGGCGTACAGTGAGGAACACTGAAGCTTTCTTT CASRRTVRNTEAFF
. TRBJ2-7 TRBV20-1 . TGCAGTAGTTCATTGCGGGGCGAGCAGTACTTC CSSSLRGEQYF
. TRBJ1-2 TRBV7-9 few TGTGCCAGCAGCTCGAGACCAGGCGGCTACACCTTC CASSSRPGGYTF
. TRBJ1-2 TRBV9 . TGTGCCAGCAGCCCCCAGACAGCCCCCTATGGCTACACCTTC CASSPQTAPYGYTF
TRBD1 TRBJ2-3 TRBV3-1/TRBV3-2 . TGTGCCAGCAGCCACAATGGAAGGGGGCCCGATTTT CASSHNGRGPDF
TRBD2 TRBJ2-1 TRBV5-6 . TGTGCCAGCAGCTTGTTGACTAGCGGGTACAATGAGCAGTTCTTC CASSLLTSGYNEQFF
TRBD2 TRBJ2-3 TRBV7-8 . TGTGCCAGCAGCTATCGACTAGCGGGAAACACAGATACGCAGTATTTT CASSYRLAGNTDTQYF
TRBD2 TRBJ2-3 TRBV6-6 . TGTGCCAGCAGCAACAGCGGGGGTGGGGCAGATACGCAGTATTTT CASSNSGGGADTQYF
. TRBJ2-7 TRBV3-1/TRBV3-2 . TGTGCCAGCAGCCAAGGTGCCCGATACATCTCCTACGAGCAGTACTTC CASSQGARYISYEQYF
TRBD1 TRBJ2-1 TRBV29-1 . TGCAGCGTTGGGCAGGGGGACAATGAGCAGTTCTTC CSVGQGDNEQFF
. TRBJ2-2 TRBV5-1 . TGCGCCAGCAGCTCAGAATTTAGCGGCACCGGGGAGCTGTTTTTT CASSSEFSGTGELFF
TRBD2 TRBJ2-7 TRBV30 . TGTGCCTGGAGGAAGCGGGGGGGTTTCGAGCAGTACTTC CAWRKRGGFEQYF
TRBD1 TRBJ2-2 TRBV7-8 . TGTGCCAGCAGCTTAGGGACAGGGAAGACCGGGGAGCTGTTTTTT CASSLGTGKTGELFF
. TRBJ2-3 TRBV28 . TGTGCCAGCAGTTTGCCTGACCCACTAGGGACAGATACGCAGTATTTT CASSLPDPLGTDTQYF
. TRBJ2-7 TRBV29-1 . TGCAGCGTTGGGACAGATTCCTACGAGCAGTACTTC CSVGTDSYEQYF
. TRBJ2-1 TRBV11-2 . TGTGCCAGCAGCTTACACTACTCAAGCTCCTACAATGAGCAGTTCTTC CASSLHYSSSYNEQFF
. TRBJ2-2 TRBV10-3 once TGTGCCAGACGATCGACAGACACCGGGGAGCTGTTTTTT CARRSTDTGELFF
TRBD2 TRBJ2-1 TRBV10-1 few TGCGCCAGCAGTGAAGGGACTAGCGGGGGGGTGCAGTTCTTC CASSEGTSGGVQFF
TRBD1 TRBJ1-1 TRBV2 once TGTGCCAGCAGCGACCCGGGACAGGGGGCTGAAGCTTTCTTT CASSDPGQGAEAFF
. TRBJ1-2 TRBV6-6 . TGTGCCAGCAGTCACAGGCATGGCTATGGCTACACCTTC CASSHRHGYGYTF
. TRBJ1-2 TRBV3-1/TRBV3-2 . TGTGCCAGCAGCCAAAATCGGGGGTCGCTCGGCTACACCTTC CASSQNRGSLGYTF
TRBD1 TRBJ2-2 TRBV9 . TGTGCCAGCAGTCCGGGACAGGGGCTTCTGACCGGGGAGCTGTTTTTT CASSPGQGLLTGELFF
. TRBJ2-7 TRBV21-1 . TGTGCCAGCAGCATGTCTAGCGGATCCTACGAGCAGTACTTC CASSMSSGSYEQYF
. TRBJ1-3 TRBV6-5 . TGTGCCAGTACCACAGGGTCCGGAAACACCATATATTTT CASTTGSGNTIYF
TRBD2 TRBJ2-7 TRBV5-8 . TGTGCCAGCAGCTTGGGACTAGCGGTCTACGAGCAGTACTTC CASSLGLAVYEQYF
. TRBJ2-5 TRBV6-1 . TGTGCCAGCAGTCCCCTGGCCCAAGAGACCCAGTACTTC CASSPLAQETQYF